The 29 T cell receptor beta chains reported below all come from one sample, sequenced in a study of human T cells and chemical hapten exposure (dated by TCRdb to 2020 to 2022). Sample time point, as interpreted from the label and publication: healthy volunteer bleed at 6 weeks. Total RNA was isolated from unfractionated whole blood collected in Tempus Blood RNA tubes. The library came from RACE. Sequencing took place on a NextSeq 500. TCRdb reanalyzed the raw reads on its own, using fastp at Q25 for trimming and MiXCR for clone calling, and kept in-frame beta chains. Under each unique CDR3 protein, matching rows form one entry showing the most common genes and DNA. The sample table holds around 80,000 distinct CDR3 sequences, of which over 8.5% were seen once. The ten largest clones capture around 1.4% of the sample. The sample consisted of whole blood. The source of these receptors is a male donor in good health. Some clones in this sample may be carry-over from other donors' samples.

The chain joins TRBV4-2 to TRBJ1-3; 12 bases agree with TRBD1. Germline V gene lookup returns CDR1 LGHNA and CDR2 YNFKEQ. The ends lost 3 bases at V and 5 bases at J; junction bases unmatched: 14. The CDR3 is made up of 19 amino acids. The CDR3 here is CASSQRDRGPSSERNTIYF. In nucleotides, the CDR3 is TGTGCCAGCAGCCAGAGGGACAGGGGGCCATCATCGGAGAGAAACACCATATATTTT.

This clonotype was seen a few times. This rearrangement joins TRBV13 to TRBJ2-1; TRBD1 agrees at 7 bases. Germline CDR1 PRHDT, CDR2 FYEKMQ (reference sequence). V lost 5 bases, J lost 1 base, and 8 bases stayed unmatched. The CDR3 length is 16 residues. The CDR3 region is CASSRKQGVSYNEQFF. The CDR3 region has the DNA TGTGCCAGCAGCCGGAAGCAGGGGGTTTCCTACAATGAGCAGTTCTTC.

J is TRBJ1-1 and V is TRBV12-3 or TRBV12-4, with D maybe TRBD1 (5 bases). The CDR3 consists of 14 residues. V was clipped by 6 bases and J by 4 bases, with 15 bases between them. CDR3 DNA sequence: TGTGCCAGCAGCCCAGGTCGACAGTCCACTGAAGCTTTCTTT. Translating it yields CASSPGRQSTEAFF.

With regard to this clonotype: It is unclear where the CDR3 begins or ends on the DNA, so no DNA is shown, and the CDR3 is as TCRdb lists it. The chain employs TRBV7-8 and TRBJ1-1; the table's D call, TRBD1, has no DNA check behind it. The CDR3 length equals 15 residues, ends included. CDR1 and CDR2 from the germline V gene are SGHVS and FQNEAQ. This chain's CDR3 is CASSLSGQGDTEAFF.

This rearrangement joins TRBV7-9 to TRBJ2-1; 12 positions agree with TRBD2. This CDR3 contains 16 residues. Germline CDR1 is SEHNR and CDR2 is FQNEAQ (reference sequence). V lost 1 base, J lost 4 bases, and 2 bases stayed unmatched. The CDR3 is CASSLGTSGIYNEQFF. The CDR3 region has the DNA TGTGCCAGCAGCTTAGGGACTAGCGGGATTTACAATGAGCAGTTCTTC.

The V gene is TRBV6-1, the J gene TRBJ2-7, with 7 bases identical to TRBD1. The V and J ends lost 4 bases and 3 bases, in that order; junction bases with no gene match: 12. The CDR3 covers 16 residues. Germline lookup yields CDR1 MNHNS and CDR2 SASEGT. This chain's CDR3 is CASSAPTGKMNYEQYF. CDR3 in DNA: TGTGCCAGCAGTGCACCGACAGGGAAAATGAACTACGAGCAGTACTTC.

This clonotype was seen many times. The genes are TRBV6-1 and TRBJ1-5; possible D gene TRBD1, 5 bases. The CDR3 length is 15 residues. The ends were cut back, 6 bases at V and 1 base at J, with 13 bases in the middle. CDR1 is MNHNS, CDR2 SASEGT, per germline. The CDR3 region is CASSPSRGSNQPQHF. The CDR3 DNA reads as TGTGCCAGCAGCCCTTCACGGGGGAGCAATCAGCCCCAGCATTTT.

The chain carries TRBV6-6 and TRBJ2-5, with a weak D call TRBD1 (5 bases). Germline CDR1 MNHNY, CDR2 SVGAGI (reference sequence). The CDR3 runs to 13 residues. Trimming left V 4 bases short and J 5 bases short, with 11 bases between. CDR3 DNA: TGTGCCAGCAGTTCCCCGACAGCCGAGACCCAGTACTTC. Translation: CASSSPTAETQYF.

The rearrangement uses TRBV10-3 and TRBJ1-2, with TRBD1 matching 9 bases. The CDR3 is 13 residues long. V was clipped by 6 bases and J by 5 bases; unmatched bases: 4. The germline V gene has CDR1 ENHRY and CDR2 SYGVKD. CDR3 in amino acids: CAISPGQGYGYTF. The CDR3 DNA sequence: TGTGCCATCAGCCCGGGACAGGGTTATGGCTACACCTTC.

This clonotype was seen at least ten times. The chain links TRBV5-6 to TRBJ2-7; no clear D gene. The CDR3 has 14 amino acids. The V end lost 0 bases, the J end lost 2 bases, and 9 bases lay between the germline ends. The germline CDR1 and CDR2 sequences are SGHDT and YYEEEE. The CDR3 bases are TGTGCCAGCAGCTTGGGGACGGGCCCCTACGAGCAGTACTTC. Translation gives CASSLGTGPYEQYF. Variable domain in full (rest from reference TRBV5-6 and TRBJ2-7): DAGVTQSPTHLIKTRGQQVTLRCSPKSGHDTVSWYQQALGQGPQFIFQYYEEEERQRGNFPDRFSGHQFPNYSSELNVNALLLGDSALYLCASSLGTGPYEQYFGPGTRLTVT.

The V call is TRBV7-9, the J call TRBJ2-4; 11 bases fit TRBD1. Germline V gene sequence: CDR1 SEHNR, CDR2 FQNEAQ (reference sequence). J was trimmed by 6 bases and V by 1 base; bases with no gene match: 14. This CDR3 comprises 19 residues. CDR3 in amino acids: CASSLDDIRTGGYGNIQYF. DNA for the CDR3: TGTGCCAGCAGCTTAGACGATATTAGGACAGGGGGCTATGGAAACATTCAGTACTTC.

A note on this clonotype: A much larger clone sits a single nucleotide away, making a read error possible. The chain recombines TRBV25-1 with TRBJ2-2; a weak D match, TRBD2 (7 bases). The length of the CDR3 is 15 residues. Looked up from germline, CDR1 is MGHDK and CDR2 is SYGVNS. CDR3 region: CASSEYKGGTGELIF. CDR3 coding DNA: TGTGCCAGCAGTGAATATAAGGGGGGGACCGGGGAGCTGATTTTT.

J is TRBJ2-7 and V is TRBV4-1; 9 bases line up with TRBD1. The CDR3 sequence is 15 residues long. CDR1 is MGHRA and CDR2 is YSYEKL in the germline V gene. V shed 5 bases and J 5 bases; nucleotides not matched to a gene: 10. The CDR3 nucleotides are TGCGCCAGCAGCAAAGGGAGGACAGGGGCTGACGAGCAGTACTTC. Its protein is CASSKGRTGADEQYF.

Points on this clonotype: One end of the junction fails to match germline, which may point to a read error. The chain carries TRBV27 and TRBJ2-1, with D possibly matching TRBD1 (7 bases). The CDR3 is 15 residues long. Germline V gives CDR1 MNHEY, CDR2 SMNVEV (reference sequence). The CDR3 is CAGSLPGGSYNEQFF. The CDR3 DNA is TGTGCCGGCAGTTTACCAGGGGGGTCTTACAATGAGCAGTTCTTC.

This clonotype has just a few counts. The chain carries TRBV20-1 and TRBJ1-1; D not resolved. The CDR3 is 16 amino acids. Trimming shortened V by 0 bases and J by 4 bases, and 18 bases separated the two germline ends. Germline loops: CDR1 DFQATT, CDR2 SNEGSKA (reference sequence). For the CDR3, the DNA is TGCAGTGCTAGAGATCCCCGACGAGGCGAGGGCACTGAAGCTTTCTTT. It specifies CSARDPRRGEGTEAFF.

This clonotype appeared many times. V and J are TRBV14 and TRBJ1-4, with 8 nucleotides matching TRBD1. CDR3 length equals 11 residues. The V gene end was trimmed by 4 bases and the J gene end by 11 bases; junction bases not matched to a gene: 0. Germline assignment: CDR1 SGHDN and CDR2 FVKESK. CDR3 protein: CASSPGGKLFF. CDR3 nucleotides: TGTGCCAGCAGCCCAGGGGGCAAACTGTTTTTT.

Ten or more counts support this clonotype. V and J are TRBV27 and TRBJ1-1; TRBD1 is a possible D gene (6 bases). The CDR3 sequence is 15 residues long. V was shortened by 5 bases and J by 3 bases, with 16 bases between the two germline ends. The germline gives CDR1 MNHEY, CDR2 SMNVEV (reference sequence). CDR3 sequence reads: CASSTPSGAYTEAFF. In DNA, the CDR3 is TGTGCCAGCAGTACCCCCTCGGGGGCCTACACTGAAGCTTTCTTT.

In its sample, this clonotype was seen a few times. The chain links TRBV6-5 to TRBJ2-7, with a possible D match to TRBD1 (7 bases). Germline V gives CDR1 MNHEY, CDR2 SVGAGI. This CDR3 comprises 13 residues. V was shortened by 2 bases and J by 7 bases, with 12 bases between the two germline ends. Here the CDR3 DNA reads TGTGCCAGCAGTTACAAGGGGGCGGGAGAGCAGTACTTC. Translated, it gives CASSYKGAGEQYF.

In its sample, this clonotype was seen a few times. The V call is TRBV5-4, the J call TRBJ2-1; either TRBD1 or TRBD2 may supply D (6 bases each). CDR3 length: 15 amino acids. Looked up from germline, CDR1 is SGHNT and CDR2 is YYREEE (reference sequence). The V and J ends lost 2 bases and 5 bases respectively, with 14 bases between them. The CDR3 region has the DNA TGTGCCAGCAGCTTTTTGGGGGGCAACCACAATGAGCAGTTCTTC. It specifies CASSFLGGNHNEQFF.

This chain's CDR3 is CASSPRGYKQPQHF. For the CDR3, the DNA is TGTGCCAGCAGCCCCAGGGGCTACAAGCAGCCCCAGCATTTT. This chain connects TRBV11-1 to TRBJ1-5; the D gene is possibly TRBD1 (6 bases). The germline gives CDR1 SGHAT, CDR2 FQDESV (reference sequence). CDR3 length equals 14 residues. The ends were cut back, 5 bases at V and 7 bases at J, with 15 bases in the middle. The full variable domain, in which reference TRBV11-1 and TRBJ1-5 provide the parts outside the CDR3, is EAEVAQSPRYKITEKSQAVAFWCDPISGHATLYWYRQILGQGPELLVQFQDESVVDDSQLPKDRFSAERLKGVDSTLKIQPAELGDSAMYLCASSPRGYKQPQHFGDGTRLSIL.

The rearrangement links TRBV5-1 to TRBJ2-4, with D possibly matching TRBD2 (5 bases). The CDR3 has 17 amino acids. Germline CDR1 reads SGHRS; CDR2 reads YFSETQ. V was pared by 0 bases and J by 0 bases, with 13 bases between. The chain's CDR3 is CASSLGELRLAKNIQYF. DNA for the CDR3: TGCGCCAGCAGCTTGGGGGAGCTGAGGCTAGCCAAAAACATTCAGTACTTC.

The chain joins TRBV5-1 to TRBJ2-2; 8 nucleotides agree with TRBD2. J lost 0 bases, V lost 1 base, and 2 bases had no gene match. The CDR3 runs to 16 residues. CDR1 SGHRS and CDR2 YFSETQ come from the germline V gene. This CDR3 is CASSLRREANTGELFF. DNA for the CDR3: TGCGCCAGCAGCTTGAGGCGGGAGGCGAACACCGGGGAGCTGTTTTTT.

The chain has TRBV27 and TRBJ1-1; D unresolved. The ends were cut back, 7 bases at V and 0 bases at J, with 12 bases in the middle. The CDR3 consists of 14 residues. CDR1 and CDR2 (germline): MNHEY, SMNVEV (reference sequence). The CDR3 protein is CASKPQTMNTEAFF. For the CDR3, the DNA is TGTGCCAGCAAACCCCAGACCATGAACACTGAAGCTTTCTTT.

This clonotype has ten or more counts. The gene calls are TRBV5-1 and TRBJ1-1, with D possibly being TRBD1 (6 bases). In germline, CDR1 is SGHRS, CDR2 YFSETQ. The CDR3 is made up of 15 amino acids. Trimming took off 3 bases at V and 3 bases at J, with 15 bases between the two ends. As DNA, the CDR3 is TGCGCCAGCAGCTCCGGGGGGCGCCAACACACTGAAGCTTTCTTT. This encodes CASSSGGRQHTEAFF.

The chain joins TRBV27 to TRBJ2-3; D remains unclear. CDR1 and CDR2 (germline): MNHEY, SMNVEV (reference sequence). The CDR3 has 15 residues. Trimming took off 7 bases at V and 0 bases at J, with 14 bases between the two ends. CDR3 in amino acids: CASKWSRGSTDTQYF. The CDR3 DNA reads as TGTGCCAGCAAGTGGTCTAGAGGTAGCACAGATACGCAGTATTTT.

V usage is TRBV5-6 and J usage is TRBJ2-5; D unresolved. The V gene lost 4 bases and the J gene lost 5 bases, with 12 bases spanning the gap. There are 13 residues in the CDR3. Per germline, CDR1 SGHDT and CDR2 YYEEEE. The CDR3, as DNA: TGTGCCAGCAGCCCGAGGTCCGGGGAGACCCAGTACTTC. Its translation is CASSPRSGETQYF.

This clonotype occurred many times. This chain links TRBV6-1 with TRBJ1-5; D unclear. The CDR3 covers 14 residues. Trimming removed 7 bases at V and 3 bases at J, with 13 bases between. Germline CDR1 reads MNHNS; CDR2 reads SASEGT. The chain's CDR3 is CASTLDGNNQPQHF. CDR3 nucleotides: TGTGCCAGCACCTTGGACGGAAACAATCAGCCCCAGCATTTT.

There are a few counts of this clonotype. The chain is built from TRBV6-1 and TRBJ2-3; 7 positions match TRBD1. V shed 2 bases and J 2 bases; nucleotides not matched to a gene: 10. The V gene's germline CDR1 is MNHNS and CDR2 SASEGT. This CDR3 is built from 17 residues. CDR3 DNA sequence: TGTGCCAGCAGTGAAATTAAGGGGGCAGGCACCACAGATACGCAGTATTTT. This translates into CASSEIKGAGTTDTQYF.

This clonotype showed up just a few times. The chain has TRBV4-3 and TRBJ2-5; TRBD1 agrees at 7 bases. The J segment lost 1 base and the V segment lost 3 bases, leaving 14 bases of the junction unmatched. The CDR3 extends over 18 amino acids. Germline V gene sequence: CDR1 LGHNA, CDR2 YSLEER. The CDR3 coding sequence is TGCGCCAGCAGCCAGAAGTTTGCCGCCTGGGACAGCCAAGAGACCCAGTACTTC. It codes for CASSQKFAAWDSQETQYF.